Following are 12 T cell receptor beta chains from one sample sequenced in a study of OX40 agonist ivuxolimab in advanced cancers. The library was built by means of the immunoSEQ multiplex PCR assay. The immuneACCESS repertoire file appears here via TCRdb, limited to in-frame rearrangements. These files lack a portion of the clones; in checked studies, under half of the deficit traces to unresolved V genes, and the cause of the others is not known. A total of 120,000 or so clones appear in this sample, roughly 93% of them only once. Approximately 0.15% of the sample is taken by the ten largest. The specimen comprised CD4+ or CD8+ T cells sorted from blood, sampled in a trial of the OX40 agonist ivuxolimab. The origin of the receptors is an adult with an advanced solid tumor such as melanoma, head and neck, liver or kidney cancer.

DNA of the CDR3: TGTGCCAGCAGCTTACGGGGGGCATACTACGAGCAGTACTTC. Encoded protein: CASSLRGAYYEQYF. The chain recombines TRBV7-9 with TRBJ2-7; perhaps TRBD2 as D (7 bases). V was pared by 2 bases and J by 3 bases, with 11 bases between. This CDR3 contains 14 residues. The germline CDR1 and CDR2 sequences are SEHNR and FQNEAQ (reference sequence).

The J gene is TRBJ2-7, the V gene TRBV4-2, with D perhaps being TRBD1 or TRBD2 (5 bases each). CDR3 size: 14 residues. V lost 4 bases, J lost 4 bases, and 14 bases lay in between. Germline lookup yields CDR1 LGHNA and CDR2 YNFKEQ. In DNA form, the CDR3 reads TGTGCCAGCAGCCGCCCGGGACCGGTTTACGAGCAGTACTTC. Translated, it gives CASSRPGPVYEQYF.

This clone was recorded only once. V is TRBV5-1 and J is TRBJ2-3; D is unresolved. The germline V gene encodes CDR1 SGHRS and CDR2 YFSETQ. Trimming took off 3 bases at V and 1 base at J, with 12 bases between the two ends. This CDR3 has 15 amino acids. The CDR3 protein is CASSSDGVRTDTQYF. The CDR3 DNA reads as TGCGCCAGCAGCTCCGATGGGGTCCGCACAGATACGCAGTATTTT.

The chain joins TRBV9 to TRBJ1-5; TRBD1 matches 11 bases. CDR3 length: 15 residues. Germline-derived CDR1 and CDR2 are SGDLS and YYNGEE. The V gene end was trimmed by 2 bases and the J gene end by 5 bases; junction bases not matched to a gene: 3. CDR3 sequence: CASSVGQGVDQPQHF. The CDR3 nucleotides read TGTGCCAGCAGCGTGGGACAGGGGGTCGATCAGCCCCAGCATTTT.

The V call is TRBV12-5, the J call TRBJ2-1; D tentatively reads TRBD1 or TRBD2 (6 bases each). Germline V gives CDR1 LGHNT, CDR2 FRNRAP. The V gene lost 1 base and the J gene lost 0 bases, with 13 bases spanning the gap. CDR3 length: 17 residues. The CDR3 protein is CASGLEIGGTSYNEQFF. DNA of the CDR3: TGTGCTAGTGGTTTGGAAATAGGGGGGACCTCCTACAATGAGCAGTTCTTC.

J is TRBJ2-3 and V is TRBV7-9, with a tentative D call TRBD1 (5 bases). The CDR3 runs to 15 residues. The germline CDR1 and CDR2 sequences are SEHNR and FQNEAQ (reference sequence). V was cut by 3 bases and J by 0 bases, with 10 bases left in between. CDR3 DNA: TGTGCCAGCAGCTTTAGACAGTCGAGCACAGATACGCAGTATTTT. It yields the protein CASSFRQSSTDTQYF.

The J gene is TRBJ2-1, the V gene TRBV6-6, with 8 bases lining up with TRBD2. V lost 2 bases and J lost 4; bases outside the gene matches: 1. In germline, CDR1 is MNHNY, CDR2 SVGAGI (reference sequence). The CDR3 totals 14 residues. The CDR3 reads CASSYPGGYNEQFF. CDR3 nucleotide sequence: TGTGCCAGCAGTTACCCGGGGGGGTACAATGAGCAGTTCTTC.

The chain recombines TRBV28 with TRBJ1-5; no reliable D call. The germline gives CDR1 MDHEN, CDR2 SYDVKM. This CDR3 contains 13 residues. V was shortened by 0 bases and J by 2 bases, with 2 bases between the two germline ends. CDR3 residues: CASSLWGNQPQHF. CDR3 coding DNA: TGTGCCAGCAGTTTATGGGGCAATCAGCCCCAGCATTTT.

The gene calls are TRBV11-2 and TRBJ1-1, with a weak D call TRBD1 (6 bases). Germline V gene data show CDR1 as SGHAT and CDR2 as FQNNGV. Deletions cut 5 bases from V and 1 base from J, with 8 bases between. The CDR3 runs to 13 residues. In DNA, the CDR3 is TGTGCCAGCAGCCAACAGGGGAACACTGAAGCTTTCTTT. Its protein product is CASSQQGNTEAFF. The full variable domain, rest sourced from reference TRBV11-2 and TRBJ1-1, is EAGVAQSPRYKIIEKRQSVAFWCNPISGHATLYWYQQILGQGPKLLIQFQNNGVVDDSQLPKDRFSAERLKGVDSTLKIQPAKLEDSAVYLCASSQQGNTEAFFGQGTRLTVV.

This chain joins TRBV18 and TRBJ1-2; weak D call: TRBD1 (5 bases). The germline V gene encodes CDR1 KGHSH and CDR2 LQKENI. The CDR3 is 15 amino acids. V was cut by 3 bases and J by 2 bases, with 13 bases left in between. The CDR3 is CASSPGGGRNYGYTF. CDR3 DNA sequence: TGTGCCAGCTCACCCGGGGGAGGGAGGAACTATGGCTACACCTTC.

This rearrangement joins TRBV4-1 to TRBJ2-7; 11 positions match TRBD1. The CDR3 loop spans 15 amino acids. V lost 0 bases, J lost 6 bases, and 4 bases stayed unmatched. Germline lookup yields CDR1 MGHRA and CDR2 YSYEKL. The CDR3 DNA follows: TGCGCCAGCAGCCAAGATCGGGGGACAGGGGGCGAGCAGTACTTC. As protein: CASSQDRGTGGEQYF.

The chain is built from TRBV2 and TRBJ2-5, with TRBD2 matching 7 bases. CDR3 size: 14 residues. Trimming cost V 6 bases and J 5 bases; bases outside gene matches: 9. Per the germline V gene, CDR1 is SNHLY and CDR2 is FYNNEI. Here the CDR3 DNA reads TGTGCCAGCAGGAGACTGGGAGGGGATGAGACCCAGTACTTC. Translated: CASRRLGGDETQYF.